Following are 16 T cell receptor beta chains from one sample sequenced in a study of T cells in localized non-small cell lung cancer. This table comes from immunoSEQ multiplex PCR, and its TCRdb copy is limited to in-frame clones, with some not included. The profile covers around 79,000 clones, with over 60% appearing a single time and about a fifth taken by the ten largest. Sequenced material: PBMCs, taken before any cancer treatment. These receptor sequences come from a man aged 35-69 years with stage II squamous cell lung carcinoma.

V usage is TRBV2 and J usage is TRBJ1-5, with D maybe TRBD1 (5 bases). V lost 4 bases and J lost 1, with 11 bases in between. The CDR3 totals 15 residues. The germline V gene has CDR1 SNHLY and CDR2 FYNNEI. The CDR3 nucleotides read TGTGCCAGCAGTGGGGGACGGAAAAGCAATCAGCCCCAGCATTTT. It codes for CASSGGRKSNQPQHF.

The V gene is TRBV10-2, the J gene TRBJ1-5; no firm D call. Trimming removed 7 bases at V and 5 bases at J, with 12 bases between. This CDR3 has 13 amino acids. Germline values: CDR1 WSHSY, CDR2 SAAADI. Written as DNA, the CDR3 is TGCGCCAGCATGGTACAGCATGATCAGCCCCAGCATTTT. The encoded protein is CASMVQHDQPQHF.

This chain links TRBV28 with TRBJ1-1, with D unclear. CDR1 and CDR2 (germline): MDHEN, SYDVKM. V shed 2 bases and J shed 5 bases, with 15 bases lying between them. CDR3 length equals 15 residues. The CDR3 sequence is CASSLKPPDRTEAFF. For the CDR3, the DNA is TGTGCCAGCAGTTTAAAACCTCCGGATAGGACTGAAGCTTTCTTT.

This chain joins TRBV27 and TRBJ2-7, with 14 bases fitting TRBD2. The trim removed 2 bases at V and 3 bases at J, leaving 6 bases unmatched. This CDR3 comprises 17 residues. Germline-derived CDR1 and CDR2 are MNHEY and SMNVEV (reference sequence). CDR3 sequence reads: CASSLRQGTSGSYEQYF. The DNA of the CDR3 is TGTGCCAGCAGTTTAAGACAGGGGACTAGCGGGAGCTACGAGCAGTACTTC.

The V and J genes are TRBV12-1 and TRBJ2-3; the D call TRBD2 from the table was never checked on the DNA. TRBV12-1 is deemed a pseudogene. The CDR3 is 15 amino acids. The DNA for the CDR3 is TGTGCCAGCAGCCCCCAGCGGGGGACGACAGATACGCAGTATTTT. This translates into CASSPQRGTTDTQYF.

The V call is TRBV7-8, the J call TRBJ2-2; D ambiguous. The CDR3 runs 12 residues. Germline V gene lookup returns CDR1 SGHVS and CDR2 FQNEAQ. V lost 7 bases, J lost 3 bases, and 6 bases lay in between. The CDR3 sequence is CASIGHTGELFF. CDR3 bases: TGTGCCAGCATAGGGCACACCGGGGAGCTGTTTTTT.

The chain uses TRBV9 and TRBJ2-3; possible D gene TRBD1, 5 bases. This CDR3 is built from 14 residues. CDR1 SGDLS and CDR2 YYNGEE come from the germline V gene. Trimming left V 4 bases short and J 3 bases short, with 12 bases between. CDR3 DNA sequence: TGTGCCAGCAGCATTCAGGGTTGGACAGATACGCAGTATTTT. Its protein product is CASSIQGWTDTQYF.

V is TRBV7-3 and J is TRBJ2-5; TRBD1 aligns across 9 bases. The CDR3 consists of 17 residues. J was trimmed by 4 bases and V by 3 bases; bases with no gene match: 12. CDR1 is SGHTA, CDR2 FQGTGA, per germline. The CDR3 DNA reads TGTGCCAGCAGCTTGCACCCCGGGACAGGGAAGGGAGAGACCCAGTACTTC. It is translated as CASSLHPGTGKGETQYF.

The V call is TRBV19, the J call TRBJ2-2; D gene ambiguous. V dropped 4 bases and J dropped 1 base, with 7 bases sitting between them. The CDR3 is 14 amino acids. Germline-derived CDR1 and CDR2 are LNHDA and SQIVND (reference sequence). The CDR3 DNA reads TGTGCCAGTAGTAGAACTATGAACACCGGGGAGCTGTTTTTT. It is translated as CASSRTMNTGELFF.

This chain's CDR3 is CASSQGAGGGRETQYF. As DNA, the CDR3 is TGCGCCAGCAGCCAAGGGGCAGGGGGCGGACGGGAGACCCAGTACTTC. V gene TRBV4-1 combines with J gene TRBJ2-5; TRBD1 agrees at 8 bases. The CDR3 runs 16 residues. Unmatched junction bases numbered 9, after V lost 1 base and J lost 5 bases. Per the germline V gene, CDR1 is MGHRA and CDR2 is YSYEKL.

A few counts support this clone. The chain uses TRBV6-5 and TRBJ2-7; D perhaps matches TRBD1 (6 bases). The germline V gene encodes CDR1 MNHEY and CDR2 SVGAGI. V was cut by 6 bases and J by 7 bases, with 16 bases left in between. The CDR3 has 13 amino acids. CDR3 bases: TGTGCCAGCAGCACGCGAGGGGGTCGGGAGCAGTACTTC. It yields the protein CASSTRGGREQYF.

This chain links TRBV6-5 with TRBJ2-7; D is unresolved. CDR3 length: 12 amino acids. Trimming took off 3 bases at V and 2 bases at J, with 5 bases between the two ends. In germline, CDR1 is MNHEY, CDR2 SVGAGI. CDR3 loop: CASSYYTYEQYF. The DNA of the CDR3 is TGTGCCAGCAGTTATTATACCTACGAGCAGTACTTC.

This clone occurred many times. The chain carries TRBV6-5 and TRBJ2-1; 7 nucleotides line up with TRBD1. The V segment lost 6 bases and the J segment 0 bases; nucleotides outside the gene matches: 5. Germline values: CDR1 MNHEY, CDR2 SVGAGI. The CDR3 totals 15 residues. The CDR3 spells CASSAGGGSYNEQFF. CDR3 nucleotides: TGTGCCAGCAGCGCAGGGGGTGGCTCCTACAATGAGCAGTTCTTC.

In DNA form, the CDR3 reads TGCGCCAGCAGCCAAGAGGGACTAGCGGACAATGAGCAGTTCTTC. Translated, it gives CASSQEGLADNEQFF. The chain has TRBV4-1 and TRBJ2-1, with TRBD2 matching over 11 bases. The V gene's germline CDR1 is MGHRA and CDR2 YSYEKL. Trimming removed 0 bases from V and 5 bases from J; junction bases left unmatched: 0. The CDR3 has 15 residues.

The gene calls are TRBV30 and TRBJ2-3, with TRBD2 matching over 12 bases. Germline values: CDR1 GTSNPN, CDR2 SVGIG (reference sequence). The trim removed 5 bases at V and 4 bases at J, leaving 13 bases unmatched. This CDR3 region has 17 residues. The CDR3 DNA reads TGTGCCTGGGAAACAGGGAGACTAGCGGGAGCTGCAGATACGCAGTATTTT. Protein: CAWETGRLAGAADTQYF.

The chain links TRBV7-9 to TRBJ1-1; D not resolved. V was clipped by 5 bases and J by 0 bases, with 4 bases between them. Germline V CDR1 and CDR2: SEHNR, FQNEAQ (reference sequence). The CDR3 extends over 12 amino acids. CDR3 in amino acids: CASSMLNTEAFF. CDR3 nucleotides: TGTGCCAGCAGCATGCTGAACACTGAAGCTTTCTTT.